These 29 T cell receptor beta chains share one sample of origin, sequenced in a study of identical twins. TCRdb used MiXCR to reprocess the 5' RACE reads, holding one entry per CDR3 protein. Counted here are 470,000 or so distinct CDR3 sequences, approximately 24% occurring once; the ten biggest clones make up 2.9%. This sample was shared with a second study, whose subject was T cells expressing NK-cell markers.

The sample consisted of CD4+ T cells sorted from blood. Receptors were obtained from a young woman in good health.

This chain links TRBV2 with TRBJ2-5; D ambiguous. This CDR3 has 13 residues. Germline CDR1 is SNHLY and CDR2 is FYNNEI. V shed 6 bases and J shed 1 base, with 9 bases lying between them. The CDR3 region has the DNA TGTGCCAGCAGGACCAGCATCCAAGAGACCCAGTACTTC. Translated: CASRTSIQETQYF.

This chain uses TRBV20-1 with TRBJ2-3; D not certain. The CDR3 consists of 13 residues. CDR1 is DFQATT, CDR2 SNEGSKA, per germline (reference sequence). V shed 2 bases and J shed 2 bases, with 8 bases lying between them. CDR3 nucleotide sequence: TGCAGTGCTAGAAGCAGACCCACAGATACGCAGTATTTT. Translating it yields CSARSRPTDTQYF.

V is TRBV20-1 and J is TRBJ2-2, with D maybe TRBD1 (6 bases). Germline assignment: CDR1 DFQATT and CDR2 SNEGSKA (reference sequence). V gave up 6 bases and J gave up 0 bases, with 14 bases separating them. This CDR3 spans 15 amino acids. The DNA of the CDR3 is TGCAGTGCCCACGGACAGAGATCGAACACCGGGGAGCTGTTTTTT. It yields the protein CSAHGQRSNTGELFF.

V gene TRBV20-1 combines with J gene TRBJ1-1; the D gene is possibly TRBD1 (5 bases). With 5 bases removed from V and 10 bases from J, the gap between germline ends came to 17 bases. The CDR3 is 12 amino acids. Per germline, CDR1 DFQATT and CDR2 SNEGSKA (reference sequence). DNA for the CDR3: TGCAGTGCTTCCCGGGACTCCCGTGCAGCTTTCTTT. Translation: CSASRDSRAAFF.

In this sample, this clonotype turned up a few times. This chain joins TRBV7-6 and TRBJ2-1; D gene uncertain. The CDR3 length is 14 residues. V gave up 2 bases and J gave up 3 bases, with 8 bases separating them. Germline-derived CDR1 and CDR2 are SGHVS and FNYEAQ. CDR3 loop: CASSLSENYNEQFF. The CDR3 region has the DNA TGTGCCAGCAGCTTATCTGAAAACTACAATGAGCAGTTCTTC. Full variable domain (remainder filled in from reference TRBV7-6 and TRBJ2-1): GAGVSQSPRYKVTKRGQDVALRCDPISGHVSLYWYRQALGQGPEFLTYFNYEAQQDKSGLPNDRFSAERPEGSISTLTIQRTEQRDSAMYRCASSLSENYNEQFFGPGTRLTVL.

In this sample, this clonotype turned up many times. The chain recombines TRBV9 with TRBJ1-1; D unresolved. The germline CDR1 and CDR2 sequences are SGDLS and YYNGEE. This CDR3 has 15 residues. V was shortened by 0 bases and J by 7 bases, with 16 bases between the two germline ends. CDR3 region: CASSVGNIPEGEAFF. Written as DNA, the CDR3 is TGTGCCAGCAGCGTAGGTAACATCCCTGAAGGTGAAGCTTTCTTT.

This clonotype showed up just a few times. The DNA for the CDR3 is TGTGCGGGAACTGAAGCTTTCTTT. Its translation is CAGTEAFF. This chain connects TRBV27 to TRBJ1-1; D gene unclear. This CDR3 comprises 8 residues. Germline CDR1 is MNHEY and CDR2 is SMNVEV (reference sequence).

This clonotype was observed a few times. The J gene is TRBJ1-6, the V gene TRBV27; D may be TRBD1 (6 bases). V was cut by 3 bases and J by 6 bases, with 12 bases left in between. Germline V lookup: CDR1 MNHEY, CDR2 SMNVEV (reference sequence). The CDR3 has 15 residues. CDR3 bases: TGTGCCAGCAGTTTCTCCGGACAGTCTAATTCACCCCTCCACTTT. This translates into CASSFSGQSNSPLHF.

This clonotype was seen a handful of times. The chain combines TRBV6-1 with TRBJ2-7, with D hard to call. Germline values: CDR1 MNHNS, CDR2 SASEGT. The ends were cut back, 0 bases at V and 4 bases at J, with 7 bases in the middle. The CDR3 runs to 13 residues. The CDR3 DNA sequence: TGTGCCAGCAGTGAAGCGGGAATTTACGAGCAGTACTTC. Translated, it gives CASSEAGIYEQYF.

The chain has TRBV7-2 and TRBJ1-2; D is undetermined. The germline V and J ends were trimmed by 1 base and 8 bases, with 11 bases remaining between them. The CDR3 runs 13 residues. CDR1 and CDR2 from the germline V gene are SGHTA and FQGNSA. The CDR3 region has the DNA TGTGCCAGCAGCTTAGTACGGGGAGGAGGCTACACCTTC. Amino acids: CASSLVRGGGYTF. The variable domain in full, with the rest retrieved from reference TRBV7-2 and TRBJ1-2, is GAGVSQSPSNKVTEKGKDVELRCDPISGHTALYWYRQSLGQGLEFLIYFQGNSAPDKSGLPSDRFSAERTGGSVSTLTIQRTQQEDSAVYLCASSLVRGGGYTFGSGTRLTVV.

This clonotype was counted between two and nine times. The genes are TRBV6-2 or TRBV6-3 and TRBJ2-2; perhaps TRBD2 as D (5 bases). The length of the CDR3 is 15 residues. Germline CDR1 reads MNHEY; CDR2 reads SVGEGT. V was pared by 1 base and J by 3 bases, with 9 bases between. Here the CDR3 reads CASSYFGGYTGELFF. CDR3 nucleotide sequence: TGTGCCAGCAGTTACTTTGGCGGGTACACCGGGGAGCTGTTTTTT.

V is TRBV6-6 and J is TRBJ2-7; D gene unclear. This CDR3 comprises 11 residues. Germline loops: CDR1 MNHNY, CDR2 SVGAGI (reference sequence). The V gene lost 3 bases and the J gene lost 5 bases, with 5 bases spanning the gap. The CDR3 nucleotides are TGTGCCAGCAGTTATAGGGACGAGCAGTACTTC. Translating it yields CASSYRDEQYF.

The DNA for the CDR3 is TGCAGTGCTAGTTCCTACGGGGGATCTAAGGAGACCCAGTACTTC. Translation: CSASSYGGSKETQYF. The chain joins TRBV20-1 to TRBJ2-5; the D gene is possibly TRBD2 (6 bases). Between the trimmed V and J ends, which lost 3 bases and 5 bases, there was a span of 19 bases. Germline V gene sequence: CDR1 DFQATT, CDR2 SNEGSKA (reference sequence). CDR3 length: 15 residues.

This sequence joins TRBV7-2 and TRBJ1-5; perhaps TRBD1 as D (5 bases). CDR3 size: 13 residues. Germline assignment: CDR1 SGHTA and CDR2 FQGNSA. The germline V and J ends were trimmed by 8 bases and 1 base, with 9 bases remaining between them. The CDR3 DNA reads as TGTGCCAGCTCCCGGGGGAGCAATCAGCCCCAGCATTTT. Translating gives CASSRGSNQPQHF. The full variable domain, with the rest looked up from reference TRBV7-2 and TRBJ1-5, is GAGVSQSPSNKVTEKGKDVELRCDPISGHTALYWYRQSLGQGLEFLIYFQGNSAPDKSGLPSDRFSAERTGGSVSTLTIQRTQQEDSAVYLCASSRGSNQPQHFGDGTRLSIL.

This chain connects TRBV20-1 to TRBJ2-2; D is possibly TRBD2 (6 bases). V was cut by 5 bases and J by 4 bases, with 17 bases left in between. CDR3 length: 15 residues. Germline-derived CDR1 and CDR2 are DFQATT and SNEGSKA (reference sequence). The CDR3 DNA reads TGCAGTGCTCGCGTTACAGGAGCGGGCACCGGGGAGCTGTTTTTT. Protein: CSARVTGAGTGELFF.

This clonotype was detected a few times. The chain joins TRBV20-1 to TRBJ2-1; weak D call: TRBD1 (6 bases). Germline values: CDR1 DFQATT, CDR2 SNEGSKA (reference sequence). The CDR3 runs to 16 residues. Deletions cut 5 bases from V and 0 bases from J, with 17 bases between. The CDR3 sequence is CSADSGARNSYNEQFF. The CDR3 coding sequence is TGCAGTGCTGACTCAGGGGCCCGCAACTCCTACAATGAGCAGTTCTTC.

This clonotype was observed a handful of times. Here the CDR3 reads CSASTTRTSKGNEQFF. CDR3 sequence (DNA): TGCAGTGCTAGTACTACCCGGACTAGCAAGGGGAATGAGCAGTTCTTC. The J gene is TRBJ2-1, the V gene TRBV20-1; 8 bases map to TRBD2. Losses at the gene ends were 3 bases for V and 7 bases for J; bases not matched to a gene: 14. This CDR3 comprises 16 residues. Germline CDR1 DFQATT, CDR2 SNEGSKA (reference sequence).

This clonotype was picked up a small number of times. The genes are TRBV11-2 and TRBJ1-6; D possibly corresponds to TRBD1 (6 bases). Trimming removed 5 bases at V and 10 bases at J, with 27 bases between. This CDR3 region has 18 residues. Germline values: CDR1 SGHAT, CDR2 FQNNGV. CDR3 DNA: TGTGCCAGCAGCCCCCTCCGGGACGCCGCGGAGGGGGAGTCACCCCTCCACTTT. This gives the protein CASSPLRDAAEGESPLHF.

The chain combines TRBV6-1 with TRBJ2-3; TRBD2 matches at 7 bases. J was trimmed by 5 bases and V by 5 bases; bases with no gene match: 19. Germline CDR1 and CDR2: MNHNS and SASEGT. The CDR3 runs to 18 residues. CDR3 bases: TGTGCCAGCAGTCCCTCAGCGGGGCCCTCGAGGGCCTTAGATACGCAGTATTTT. As protein: CASSPSAGPSRALDTQYF.

This clonotype was observed a handful of times. The genes are TRBV25-1 and TRBJ2-5; no clear D gene. V lost 3 bases and J lost 1, with 9 bases in between. The CDR3 is 14 amino acids. Per germline, CDR1 MGHDK and CDR2 SYGVNS. The CDR3 DNA follows: TGTGCCAGCAGTGATCTGACACTCCAAGAGACCCAGTACTTC. Residues: CASSDLTLQETQYF.

This clonotype was picked up a small number of times. The rearrangement uses TRBV6-2 or TRBV6-3 and TRBJ2-2; 7 positions agree with TRBD2. Germline CDR1 and CDR2: MNHEY and SVGEGT. The CDR3 is 15 residues long. V lost 6 bases, J lost 1 base, and 5 bases stayed unmatched. CDR3 coding DNA: TGTGCCAGCAGAACTAGCGAGTGGAACACCGGGGAGCTGTTTTTT. Protein: CASRTSEWNTGELFF.

This clonotype was detected only once. V is TRBV10-3 and J is TRBJ1-1, with 7 bases fitting TRBD1. The trim removed 2 bases at V and 10 bases at J, leaving 4 bases unmatched. Per the germline V gene, CDR1 is ENHRY and CDR2 is SYGVKD. The CDR3 sequence is 12 residues long. CDR3 bases: TGTGCCATCAGTGAGACAGGGGTTGGAGCTTTCTTT. It translates to CAISETGVGAFF.

V and J are TRBV29-1 and TRBJ2-3, with D possibly being TRBD2 (7 bases). V lost 5 bases and J lost 4, with 19 bases in between. Germline V lookup: CDR1 SQVTM, CDR2 ANQGSEA. This CDR3 is 15 amino acids long. This CDR3 reads CSVRGGGDGADTQYF. The DNA of the CDR3 is TGCAGCGTTAGGGGGGGCGGCGACGGGGCAGATACGCAGTATTTT.

This clonotype was detected a few times. The rearrangement uses TRBV5-1 and TRBJ1-2, with 11 bases fitting TRBD1. Germline CDR1 and CDR2: SGHRS and YFSETQ. This CDR3 region has 15 residues. V dropped 4 bases and J dropped 4; count of bases not matched to a gene: 6. The CDR3 region is CASSPGQGASYGYTF. CDR3 nucleotides: TGCGCCAGCAGCCCAGGACAGGGGGCGAGCTATGGCTACACCTTC.

This clonotype has just a few counts. The chain carries TRBV15 and TRBJ2-3, with D unresolved. The CDR3 runs to 12 residues. From germline, CDR1 is LNHNV and CDR2 YYDKDF (reference sequence). The ends were cut back, 9 bases at V and 2 bases at J, with 9 bases in the middle. CDR3 in amino acids: CATNSHTDTQYF. The CDR3 DNA reads TGTGCCACGAATAGCCACACAGATACGCAGTATTTT.

This clonotype turned up a few times. V gene TRBV20-1 combines with J gene TRBJ2-1; weak D call: TRBD2 (5 bases). V lost 0 bases, J lost 6 bases, and 9 bases lay in between. CDR1 DFQATT and CDR2 SNEGSKA come from the germline V gene (reference sequence). This CDR3 comprises 13 residues. CDR3 loop: CSARERAFNEQFF. CDR3 nucleotides: TGCAGTGCTAGAGAGAGGGCCTTCAATGAGCAGTTCTTC.

At least ten counts were recorded for this clonotype. The chain uses TRBV5-1 and TRBJ2-5, with a tentative D call TRBD2 (6 bases). The V end was cut by 4 bases, the J end by 6 bases, with 16 bases between. Germline CDR1 reads SGHRS; CDR2 reads YFSETQ. The CDR3 contains 14 residues. The chain's CDR3 is CASSPREARKTQYF. CDR3 nucleotide sequence: TGCGCCAGCAGCCCTAGGGAGGCGAGAAAGACCCAGTACTTC.

The chain recombines TRBV6-1 with TRBJ2-5; D uncertain. V lost 8 bases, J lost 7 bases, and 8 bases lay in between. The CDR3 sequence is 10 residues long. CDR1 MNHNS and CDR2 SASEGT come from the germline V gene. CDR3 nucleotide sequence: TGTGCCAGCTGCTACCCGACCCAGTACTTC. It translates to CASCYPTQYF.

This clonotype was seen a handful of times. This chain uses TRBV12-3 or TRBV12-4 with TRBJ2-7; D might be TRBD2 (5 bases). Trimming took 2 bases from V and 4 from J, leaving 6 bases between them. The CDR3 extends over 12 amino acids. DNA of the CDR3: TGTGCCAGCAGTTTAAGGAGGTACGAGCAGTACTTC. This translates into CASSLRRYEQYF.